A single sample gave rise to the 22 T cell receptor beta chains below, sequenced in a study of blood T cell repertoires in COVID-19 (dated by TCRdb to the early 2020s). The library relied on the immunoSEQ multiplex PCR assay. In its TCRdb copy, this immuneACCESS table keeps in-frame sequences only and misses some clones. Where compared with another copy, unresolved V genes explain less than half of these, and the others have no known cause. The sample table holds approximately 440,000 clones, of which approximately 90% were seen once. Of the sample, 10% to 15% falls within the top ten clones. Sample: peripheral blood. The receptors originated from a woman in her 50s with COVID-19, enrolled during active disease.

This chain links TRBV9 with TRBJ1-2, with a possible D match to TRBD1 (6 bases). Germline CDR1 reads SGDLS; CDR2 reads YYNGEE. The CDR3 spans 18 residues. Between the trimmed V and J ends, which lost 3 bases and 7 bases, there was a span of 28 bases. CDR3 in DNA: TGTGCCAGCAGCGGAACCCCTTTGGTCCGGCACCCACAGGGTGGCTACACCTTC. This encodes CASSGTPLVRHPQGGYTF.

The chain links TRBV9 to TRBJ2-3; 10 bases fit TRBD1. With V trimmed by 1 base and J by 4 bases, 9 bases remained unmatched. The CDR3 covers 17 residues. CDR1 is SGDLS and CDR2 is YYNGEE in the germline V gene. The CDR3 DNA is TGTGCCAGCAGCGTAAGGGGTGGGACAGGGGAGCCAGATACGCAGTATTTT. Translation: CASSVRGGTGEPDTQYF.

The chain couples TRBV4-2 to TRBJ1-6; D is undetermined. V was clipped by 1 base and J by 0 bases, with 10 bases between them. Per germline, CDR1 LGHNA and CDR2 YNFKEQ. This CDR3 is 17 amino acids long. CDR3 sequence: CASSQVLGSSYNSPLHF. Written as DNA, the CDR3 is TGTGCCAGCAGCCAAGTCCTAGGAAGCTCCTATAATTCACCCCTCCACTTT.

This clone has just one count. V gene TRBV6-4 combines with J gene TRBJ2-1, with D perhaps matching TRBD1 (6 bases). The V gene lost 2 bases and the J gene lost 8 bases, with 16 bases spanning the gap. This CDR3 has 15 residues. CDR1 and CDR2 from the germline V gene are MRHNA and SNTAGT. In DNA, the CDR3 is TGTGCCAGCAGTGACCTACAGGGCAGCAGGGATGAGCAGTTCTTC. The encoded protein is CASSDLQGSRDEQFF.

Remarks on this clone: This CDR3 is also generated by other DNA sequences in the sample. This chain uses TRBV7-2 with TRBJ2-2, with D tentatively TRBD2 (7 bases). This CDR3 region has 16 residues. Trimming cost V 5 bases and J 1 base, with 14 bases left between them. CDR1 is SGHTA and CDR2 is FQGNSA in the germline V gene. The CDR3 nucleotides are TGTGCCAGCAGCCCCAGGGGCGGGGGGAACACCGGGGAGCTGTTTTTT. It translates to CASSPRGGGNTGELFF.

This clone showed up just a few times. The V gene is TRBV2, the J gene TRBJ1-6; 7 nucleotides line up with TRBD1. This CDR3 is 13 amino acids long. Trimming took 8 bases from V and 7 from J; bases not matched to a gene: 5. Germline CDR1 reads SNHLY; CDR2 reads FYNNEI. The CDR3 bases are TGTGCCAGCTGGGACAGATCGAATTCACCCCTCCACTTT. Translation gives CASWDRSNSPLHF. The whole variable domain, filled in from reference TRBV2 and TRBJ1-6, reads EPEVTQTPSHQVTQMGQEVILRCVPISNHLYFYWYRQILGQKVEFLVSFYNNEISEKSEIFDDQFSVERPDGSNFTLKIRSTKLEDSAMYFCASWDRSNSPLHFGNGTRLTVT.

The rearrangement uses TRBV5-6 and TRBJ2-7; D not resolved. Germline-derived CDR1 and CDR2 are SGHDT and YYEEEE. Between the trimmed V and J ends, which lost 2 bases and 2 bases, there was a span of 8 bases. The CDR3 runs to 13 residues. In DNA, the CDR3 is TGTGCCAGCAGCTTCAAACAGACCTACGAGCAGTACTTC. The encoded protein is CASSFKQTYEQYF.

The rearrangement joins TRBV30 to TRBJ2-1; possibly TRBD1 for D (5 bases). Trimming left V 2 bases short and J 9 bases short, with 11 bases between. The CDR3 is 12 amino acids. CDR1 and CDR2 (germline): GTSNPN, SVGIG (reference sequence). CDR3 loop: CAWSFQQGEQFF. For the CDR3, the DNA is TGTGCCTGGAGTTTTCAGCAGGGTGAGCAGTTCTTC.

V is TRBV3-1 (or the pseudogene TRBV3-2) and J is TRBJ2-1; D perhaps matches TRBD1 (5 bases). The CDR3 runs to 14 residues. Germline V CDR1 and CDR2: LGHDT, YNNKEL (reference sequence). Trimming took 4 bases from V and 6 from J, leaving 13 bases between them. DNA for the CDR3: TGTGCCAGCAGCCCCGGAATGGGGCCCAATGAGCAGTTCTTC. Its translation is CASSPGMGPNEQFF.

The V and J genes are TRBV27 and TRBJ1-1; D remains ambiguous. Germline loops: CDR1 MNHEY, CDR2 SMNVEV (reference sequence). The CDR3 contains 13 residues. The ends were cut back, 7 bases at V and 0 bases at J, with 9 bases in the middle. CDR3 DNA sequence: TGTGCCAGCACTGCCGGGATGAACACTGAAGCTTTCTTT. Encoded protein: CASTAGMNTEAFF.

The J gene is TRBJ1-1, the V gene TRBV19; 10 bases map to TRBD1. V shed 5 bases, J shed 5 bases, and the junction held 11 bases outside the gene matches. The CDR3 spans 16 residues. The germline V gene encodes CDR1 LNHDA and CDR2 SQIVND (reference sequence). The CDR3 is CASSPDRGLGRTEAFF. For the CDR3, the DNA is TGTGCCAGTAGTCCCGACAGGGGGCTAGGAAGGACTGAAGCTTTCTTT. Variable domain in full (rest from reference TRBV19 and TRBJ1-1): DGGITQSPKYLFRKEGQNVTLSCEQNLNHDAMYWYRQDPGQGLRLIYYSQIVNDFQKGDIAEGYSVSREKKESFPLTVTSAQKNPTAFYLCASSPDRGLGRTEAFFGQGTRLTVV.

The rearrangement joins TRBV19 to TRBJ1-1; 7 nucleotides agree with TRBD1. The junction had 10 bases not matched to a gene; V was cut back by 2 bases and J by 4 bases. The CDR3 loop spans 16 amino acids. Per germline, CDR1 LNHDA and CDR2 SQIVND (reference sequence). This chain's CDR3 is CASSIRQGEGSTEAFF. CDR3 coding DNA: TGTGCCAGTAGTATAAGGCAGGGGGAAGGGAGCACTGAAGCTTTCTTT. The full variable domain, completed using reference TRBV19 and TRBJ1-1, is DGGITQSPKYLFRKEGQNVTLSCEQNLNHDAMYWYRQDPGQGLRLIYYSQIVNDFQKGDIAEGYSVSREKKESFPLTVTSAQKNPTAFYLCASSIRQGEGSTEAFFGQGTRLTVV.

V gene TRBV5-1 combines with J gene TRBJ2-3, with 7 bases aligning to TRBD2. The V gene end was trimmed by 7 bases and the J gene end by 6 bases; junction bases not matched to a gene: 11. Germline V lookup: CDR1 SGHRS, CDR2 YFSETQ. The CDR3 contains 14 residues. CDR3 in amino acids: CASRVSRGVDTQYF. The CDR3 coding sequence is TGCGCCAGCCGCGTATCCCGGGGGGTGGATACGCAGTATTTT. Supplemented by reference TRBV5-1 and TRBJ2-3, the full variable domain reads KAGVTQTPRYLIKTRGQQVTLSCSPISGHRSVSWYQQTPGQGLQFLFEYFSETQRNKGNFPGRFSGRQFSNSRSEMNVSTLELGDSALYLCASRVSRGVDTQYFGPGTRLTVL.

This clone was seen just once. The chain combines TRBV3-1 (or the pseudogene TRBV3-2) with TRBJ1-4; D not certain. With 3 bases removed from V and 5 bases from J, the gap between germline ends came to 10 bases. The CDR3 loop spans 14 amino acids. Germline CDR1 and CDR2: LGHDT and YNNKEL (reference sequence). The CDR3 loop is CASSQYAINEKLFF. CDR3 nucleotide sequence: TGTGCCAGCAGCCAGTACGCTATAAATGAAAAACTGTTTTTT.

This sequence joins TRBV11-2 and TRBJ1-1, with D maybe TRBD1 (6 bases). CDR1 SGHAT and CDR2 FQNNGV come from the germline V gene. The CDR3 extends over 17 amino acids. V lost 5 bases to trimming and J lost 2 bases, with 21 bases between them. The CDR3 reads CASSPRVRGRINTEAFF. The CDR3 DNA reads as TGTGCCAGCAGCCCCCGGGTGCGGGGGCGGATAAACACTGAAGCTTTCTTT.

This clone was observed at least ten times. The V gene is TRBV6-5, the J gene TRBJ2-7, with D maybe TRBD1 (5 bases). Trimming shortened V by 8 bases and J by 2 bases, and 19 bases separated the two germline ends. CDR1 and CDR2 (germline): MNHEY, SVGAGI. The CDR3 runs 15 residues. Here the CDR3 reads CASARSADRAYEQYF. In nucleotides, the CDR3 is TGTGCCAGCGCCCGATCGGCTGACAGAGCCTACGAGCAGTACTTC.

This chain joins TRBV6-5 and TRBJ1-2; 10 bases line up with TRBD1. The V gene end was trimmed by 6 bases and the J gene end by 8 bases; junction bases not matched to a gene: 6. In germline, CDR1 is MNHEY, CDR2 SVGAGI. The CDR3 consists of 13 residues. CDR3 region: CASRRQGAGGYTF. The CDR3 bases are TGTGCCAGCAGACGACAGGGGGCCGGGGGCTACACCTTC.

The chain couples TRBV13 to TRBJ2-2; 7 positions agree with TRBD1. Germline trimming cut 5 bases from V and 0 bases from J; bases unmatched to any gene: 3. Germline lookup yields CDR1 PRHDT and CDR2 FYEKMQ (reference sequence). The CDR3 sequence is 15 residues long. The CDR3 loop reads CASSRDRSNTGELFF. The DNA of the CDR3 is TGTGCCAGCAGCCGGGACAGATCGAACACCGGGGAGCTGTTTTTT.

The CDR3 DNA follows: TGTGCCAGTAGTATAGTTGCTGCGCGCAATCAGCCCCAGCATTTT. Its translation is CASSIVAARNQPQHF. The chain links TRBV19 to TRBJ1-5; no firm D call. The CDR3 spans 15 residues. Trimming removed 1 base at V and 2 bases at J, with 9 bases between. The germline V gene encodes CDR1 LNHDA and CDR2 SQIVND (reference sequence).

The V and J genes are TRBV30 and TRBJ1-1; unclear D gene. This CDR3 spans 13 amino acids. CDR1 GTSNPN and CDR2 SVGIG come from the germline V gene (reference sequence). Trimming took off 2 bases at V and 1 base at J, with 8 bases between the two ends. In DNA, the CDR3 is TGTGCCTGGAGTTCGTCGAGGAACACTGAAGCTTTCTTT. Its translation is CAWSSSRNTEAFF.

The chain recombines TRBV11-2 with TRBJ1-4, with D possibly being TRBD1 (5 bases). V was trimmed by 2 bases and J by 2 bases, leaving 9 bases between them. The length of the CDR3 is 15 residues. Germline V gene sequence: CDR1 SGHAT, CDR2 FQNNGV. The CDR3 nucleotides read TGTGCCAGCAGCTTACGGGGGTTGACTAATGAAAAACTGTTTTTT. Translation: CASSLRGLTNEKLFF.

This CDR3 is CASSLDRETTEAFF. For the CDR3, the DNA is TGCGCCAGCAGCCTTGACAGGGAGACCACTGAAGCTTTCTTT. V and J are TRBV5-1 and TRBJ1-1; 7 nucleotides agree with TRBD1. This CDR3 comprises 14 residues. Germline V gene data show CDR1 as SGHRS and CDR2 as YFSETQ. Losses at the gene ends were 4 bases for V and 4 bases for J; bases not matched to a gene: 7.